Listed below are T cell receptor beta chains from one sample, sequenced in a study of radiotherapy plus CTLA-4 blockade in lung cancer. Here immunoSEQ multiplex PCR was the method, and the copy in TCRdb shows in-frame clones only, minus some. The data hold 50,000 to 60,000 clones, with approximately 80% observed a single time. The input for sequencing was peripheral blood, taken from a patient treated with radiotherapy plus ipilimumab. These receptor sequences come from a human donor with non-small cell lung cancer who had a complete response to radiotherapy plus ipilimumab. The CDR3 runs from the conserved cysteine through the conserved F or W. D genes are given only for firm matches. Some rows mark clone size as missing; the rest say once, few, many or name a class of expanded clone.

D: NA; size: NA; V: TRBV11-2; J: TRBJ2-2; CDR3: CASSWPEGGGDTGELFF; DNA: TGTGCCAGCAGCTGGCCAGAGGGCGGTGGTGACACCGGGGAGCTGTTTTTT
D: NA; size: NA; V: TRBV7-2; J: TRBJ2-1; CDR3: CASSLGLAANEQFF; DNA: TGTGCCAGCAGCTTAGGGTTAGCGGCCAATGAGCAGTTCTTC
D: TRBD2; size: NA; V: TRBV7-9; J: TRBJ2-7; CDR3: CASSLISGGRYEQYF; DNA: TGTGCCAGCAGCTTAATCAGCGGGGGGCGGTACGAGCAGTACTTC
D: TRBD1; size: NA; V: TRBV9; J: TRBJ1-2; CDR3: CASSGGQSRYGYTF; DNA: TGTGCCAGCAGCGGGGGACAGAGTAGGTATGGCTACACCTTC
D: TRBD2; size: NA; V: TRBV5-6; J: TRBJ2-3; CDR3: CASSLEGSGNTDTQYF; DNA: TGTGCCAGCAGCTTGGAAGGTAGCGGGAACACAGATACGCAGTATTTT
D: TRBD1; size: NA; V: TRBV2; J: TRBJ1-2; CDR3: CASTGQGYGYTF; DNA: TGTGCCAGCACGGGACAGGGGTATGGCTACACCTTC
D: TRBD1; size: NA; V: TRBV11-2; J: TRBJ2-1; CDR3: CASSLDRGPYNEQFF; DNA: TGTGCCAGCAGCTTAGACAGGGGGCCCTACAATGAGCAGTTCTTC
D: NA; size: once; V: TRBV7-2; J: TRBJ1-4; CDR3: CASSPQRSTNEKLFF; DNA: TGTGCCAGCAGCCCCCAGCGATCAACTAATGAAAAACTGTTTTTT
D: TRBD1; size: NA; V: TRBV7-9; J: TRBJ2-5; CDR3: CASSLGTGFLDEQYF; DNA: TGTGCCAGCAGCTTAGGGACAGGGTTTCTGGATGAGCAGTACTTC
D: TRBD2; size: NA; V: TRBV5-1; J: TRBJ2-1; CDR3: CASSLEGLAGTLYNEQFF; DNA: TGCGCCAGCAGCTTGGAGGGTTTAGCGGGGACTTTATACAATGAGCAGTTCTTC
D: NA; size: NA; V: TRBV6-5; J: TRBJ1-1; CDR3: CASSYGDMDTEAFF; DNA: TGTGCCAGCAGTTACGGGGACATGGACACTGAAGCTTTCTTT
D: TRBD1; size: once; V: TRBV30; J: TRBJ2-7; CDR3: CAWGRLGQGIFEQYF; DNA: TGTGCCTGGGGGCGTTTGGGACAGGGGATTTTCGAGCAGTACTTC
D: TRBD2; size: NA; V: TRBV4-1; J: TRBJ2-1; CDR3: CASSPRAGLAGVGVGEQFF; DNA: TGCGCCAGCAGTCCAAGAGCCGGACTAGCGGGAGTGGGGGTGGGTGAGCAGTTCTTC
D: NA; size: NA; V: TRBV11-2; J: TRBJ2-3; CDR3: CASSSGGLSTDTQYF; DNA: TGTGCCAGCAGCTCAGGGGGACTTAGCACAGATACGCAGTATTTT
D: NA; size: few; V: TRBV5-4; J: TRBJ1-2; CDR3: CASSSVLRDRGYTF; DNA: TGTGCCAGCAGCTCGGTCTTGAGGGATCGAGGCTACACCTTC
D: NA; size: NA; V: TRBV6-1; J: TRBJ2-3; CDR3: CASSEESAGTGTDTQYF; DNA: TGTGCCAGCAGTGAAGAGTCCGCGGGGACGGGCACAGATACGCAGTATTTT
D: NA; size: NA; V: TRBV7-9; J: TRBJ1-4; CDR3: CASQAGLGGPNEKLFF; DNA: TGTGCCAGCCAAGCGGGGTTGGGGGGGCCTAATGAAAAACTGTTTTTT
D: NA; size: NA; V: TRBV5-4; J: TRBJ1-4; CDR3: CASSLKGRDEKLFF; DNA: TGTGCCAGCAGCTTAAAGGGGAGGGATGAAAAACTGTTTTTT
D: NA; size: NA; V: TRBV18; J: TRBJ1-2; CDR3: CASSPPSADYGYTF; DNA: TGTGCCAGCTCACCACCGTCCGCGGACTATGGCTACACCTTC
D: TRBD2; size: NA; V: TRBV7-9; J: TRBJ2-1; CDR3: CASSLVGGRGHNEQFF; DNA: TGTGCCAGCAGCTTAGTGGGCGGGAGAGGGCACAATGAGCAGTTCTTC
D: TRBD2; size: NA; V: TRBV30; J: TRBJ2-7; CDR3: CARSVQWTSGGREQYF; DNA: TGTGCCCGGAGTGTACAGTGGACTAGCGGGGGCCGCGAGCAGTACTTC
D: NA; size: NA; V: TRBV4-2; J: TRBJ1-4; CDR3: CASSQDPGTNNEKLFF; DNA: TGTGCCAGCAGCCAAGACCCCGGGACTAATAATGAAAAACTGTTTTTT
D: NA; size: NA; V: TRBV6-5; J: TRBJ2-1; CDR3: CASSQGTSSYNEQFF; DNA: TGTGCCAGCAGTCAGGGCACGAGCTCCTACAATGAGCAGTTCTTC
D: TRBD1; size: NA; V: TRBV18; J: TRBJ2-1; CDR3: CASSGDRENEQFF; DNA: TGTGCCAGCTCAGGAGACAGGGAGAATGAGCAGTTCTTC
D: TRBD1; size: NA; V: TRBV18; J: TRBJ1-4; CDR3: CASSPDRGATNEKLFF; DNA: TGTGCCAGCTCACCGGACAGGGGTGCAACTAATGAAAAACTGTTTTTT
D: TRBD1; size: NA; V: TRBV6-5; J: TRBJ1-2; CDR3: CASRTGYGYTF; DNA: TGTGCCAGCAGGACAGGGTATGGCTACACCTTC
D: TRBD1; size: NA; V: TRBV6-6; J: TRBJ1-2; CDR3: CASRHGGTGIDYGYTF; DNA: TGTGCCAGCAGGCACGGGGGGACAGGGATTGACTATGGCTACACCTTC
D: TRBD2; size: NA; V: TRBV5-1; J: TRBJ2-3; CDR3: CASKRTGTSDTDTQYF; DNA: TGCGCCAGCAAAAGAACCGGGACTAGCGATACAGATACGCAGTATTTT
D: TRBD1; size: NA; V: TRBV9; J: TRBJ1-2; CDR3: CASSEFVVQGAVGYTF; DNA: TGTGCCAGCAGCGAATTCGTAGTACAGGGGGCGGTTGGCTACACCTTC
D: TRBD1; size: NA; V: TRBV7-9; J: TRBJ2-6; CDR3: CASSPGQGASGANVLTF; DNA: TGTGCCAGCAGCCCCGGACAGGGGGCCTCTGGGGCCAACGTCCTGACTTTC
D: NA; size: NA; V: TRBV11-3; J: TRBJ1-5; CDR3: CASSFEGDQPQHF; DNA: TGTGCCAGCAGCTTTGAGGGGGATCAGCCCCAGCATTTT
D: NA; size: once; V: TRBV30; J: TRBJ1-2; CDR3: CAWSRQVNYGYTF; DNA: TGTGCCTGGAGTAGGCAGGTAAACTATGGCTACACCTTC
D: TRBD2; size: once; V: TRBV6-4; J: TRBJ2-1; CDR3: CASSDSGAGGITRNEQFF; DNA: TGTGCCAGCAGTGACTCGGGGGCGGGAGGCATCACCCGCAATGAGCAGTTCTTC
D: TRBD1; size: once; V: TRBV15; J: TRBJ2-1; CDR3: CATSREGQGYNEQFF; DNA: TGTGCCACCAGCAGAGAGGGACAGGGGTACAATGAGCAGTTCTTC
D: NA; size: NA; V: TRBV7-9; J: TRBJ1-1; CDR3: CASSLAVALEAFF; DNA: TGTGCCAGCAGCTTAGCAGTGGCCCTCGAAGCTTTCTTT
D: NA; size: NA; V: TRBV7-2; J: TRBJ2-3; CDR3: CASSLMEITDTQYF; DNA: TGTGCCAGCAGCTTGATGGAGATCACAGATACGCAGTATTTT
D: NA; size: few; V: TRBV7-9; J: TRBJ2-7; CDR3: CASSRPRGEQYF; DNA: TGTGCCAGCAGCCGTCCCAGGGGCGAGCAGTACTTC
D: NA; size: NA; V: TRBV5-1; J: TRBJ1-3; CDR3: CASGVGGAISGNTIYF; DNA: TGCGCCAGCGGGGTCGGGGGGGCGATCTCTGGAAACACCATATATTTT
D: NA; size: few; V: TRBV30; J: TRBJ2-7; CDR3: CAWSVPGYYEQYF; DNA: TGTGCCTGGAGTGTACCGGGTTATTACGAGCAGTACTTC
D: TRBD1; size: NA; V: TRBV7-9; J: TRBJ2-1; CDR3: CASSPGQVLSNEQFF; DNA: TGTGCCAGCAGCCCGGGACAGGTCCTTAGCAATGAGCAGTTCTTC
D: NA; size: NA; V: TRBV9; J: TRBJ1-5; CDR3: CASSVDPDQPQHF; DNA: TGTGCCAGCAGCGTAGATCCAGATCAGCCCCAGCATTTT
D: TRBD1; size: NA; V: TRBV4-1; J: TRBJ2-7; CDR3: CASSHRTGQATYEQYF; DNA: TGCGCCAGCAGCCACCGAACGGGACAGGCAACCTACGAGCAGTACTTC